This T cell receptor (beta chain) derives from a study of blood T cells in healthy people across ages. Study results and caveats: Possibly, changes in expanded clonotypes were confounded because donor CMV status was unknown.

Regarding this clonotype: Its target is not known.

Alongside a J-beta primer mix, a sample-barcoded 5' primer served in a second PCR lasting roughly 7 to 11 cycles. At least 2.5 million CDR3-containing paired-end reads were obtained per sample. Each CDR3 protein is one row after TCRdb ran MiXCR on the 5' RACE reads. Of over a million distinct CDR3 sequences listed, around two fifths were seen once; the top ten hold 7% to 9%. The sample taken for sequencing was blood. This sequence was found in a woman between 18 and 29 years old in good health.

The chain's CDR3 is CASSLEGQMGNSPLHF. In DNA, the CDR3 is TGTGCCAGCAGCTTAGAAGGGCAGATGGGAAATTCACCCCTCCACTTT. The J gene is TRBJ1-6, the V gene TRBV7-9; no reliable D call. The CDR3 has 16 amino acids. Germline V gene sequence: CDR1 SEHNR, CDR2 FQNEAQ (reference sequence). Trimming took off 1 base at V and 7 bases at J, with 14 bases between the two ends.